These 30 T cell receptor beta chains were all obtained from the same sample, sequenced in a study of blood T cell repertoires in COVID-19. Assay used: immunoSEQ multiplex PCR; TCRdb lists only in-frame clones, some missing. This sample has roughly 190,000 clones; about 80% occur once, and the top ten carry around 8%. Sample: peripheral blood. The source of these receptors is an older woman with COVID-19, enrolled during active disease.

The genes are TRBV7-3 and TRBJ2-4, with a possible D match to TRBD2 (6 bases). V was clipped by 0 bases and J by 11 bases, with 11 bases between them. Germline V CDR1 and CDR2: SGHTA, FQGTGA. This CDR3 spans 13 amino acids. This chain's CDR3 is CASSLTTGVVQYF. CDR3 DNA sequence: TGTGCCAGCAGCTTAACGACGGGGGTTGTTCAGTACTTC.

This clone has just a few counts. The rearrangement uses TRBV7-8 and TRBJ2-5; tentative D call: TRBD2 (5 bases). Looked up from germline, CDR1 is SGHVS and CDR2 is FQNEAQ. V was clipped by 0 bases and J by 3 bases, with 8 bases between them. The CDR3 sequence is 14 residues long. The CDR3 nucleotides read TGTGCCAGCAGCTTAGCCAGCGGAGAAGAGACCCAGTACTTC. Translated, it gives CASSLASGEETQYF.

The chain is built from TRBV18 and TRBJ2-2; possibly TRBD2 for D (5 bases). The CDR3 contains 20 residues. Looked up from germline, CDR1 is KGHSH and CDR2 is LQKENI. The germline V and J ends were trimmed by 3 bases and 0 bases, with 23 bases remaining between them. Here the CDR3 reads CASSPRGVKGSPANTGELFF. The CDR3 DNA reads as TGTGCCAGCTCACCCCGGGGTGTAAAGGGAAGTCCAGCGAACACCGGGGAGCTGTTTTTT.

The gene calls are TRBV2 and TRBJ2-2; maybe TRBD2 (6 bases). Germline CDR1 is SNHLY and CDR2 is FYNNEI. The germline V and J ends were trimmed by 8 bases and 5 bases, with 12 bases remaining between them. CDR3 length equals 13 residues. The CDR3 spells CASRGTSTGELFF. CDR3 DNA sequence: TGTGCCAGCCGGGGGACTTCGACCGGGGAGCTGTTTTTT.

This rearrangement joins TRBV6-6 to TRBJ2-5; TRBD1 matches at 7 bases. This CDR3 comprises 15 residues. The germline CDR1 and CDR2 sequences are MNHNY and SVGAGI (reference sequence). Germline trimming cut 0 bases from V and 1 base from J; bases unmatched to any gene: 2. The DNA for the CDR3 is TGTGCCAGCAGTTACTCGAACAGGGGCCAAGAGACCCAGTACTTC. Protein: CASSYSNRGQETQYF.

The CDR3 region has the DNA TGTGCCAGCTCACCCCCGGGGAGGACCGGGACTAGCGGGGAGGGGTTCTTC. Encoded protein: CASSPPGRTGTSGEGFF. The V and J genes are TRBV18 and TRBJ2-1; 13 bases map to TRBD2. Germline-derived CDR1 and CDR2 are KGHSH and LQKENI. The CDR3 extends over 17 amino acids. The junction had 17 bases not matched to a gene; V was cut back by 3 bases and J by 15 bases.

This clone was observed a single time. The gene calls are TRBV7-6 and TRBJ2-7, with 7 bases that match TRBD1. CDR1 SGHVS and CDR2 FNYEAQ come from the germline V gene. V gave up 0 bases and J gave up 4 bases; unmatched junction bases: 6. This CDR3 is built from 15 residues. The CDR3 nucleotides are TGTGCCAGCAGCTTAGCCTGGACAGGTGAATACGAGCAGTACTTC. Translated, it gives CASSLAWTGEYEQYF.

V is TRBV7-2 and J is TRBJ2-5; TRBD2 is a possible D gene (5 bases). The CDR3 length is 15 residues. V was pared by 0 bases and J by 5 bases, with 13 bases between. Germline lookup yields CDR1 SGHTA and CDR2 FQGNSA. The CDR3 loop reads CASSLAGAWGETQYF. CDR3 coding DNA: TGTGCCAGCAGCTTAGCGGGAGCATGGGGTGAGACCCAGTACTTC.

The chain couples TRBV6-6 to TRBJ1-4, with D uncertain. Germline CDR1 and CDR2: MNHNY and SVGAGI (reference sequence). Between the trimmed V and J ends, which lost 2 bases and 4 bases, there was a span of 11 bases. This CDR3 contains 15 residues. Here the CDR3 reads CASSYPPSVNEKLFF. CDR3 nucleotide sequence: TGTGCCAGCAGTTACCCCCCGAGCGTTAATGAAAAACTGTTTTTT.

This chain links TRBV7-9 with TRBJ1-2; D uncertain. The CDR3 runs 14 residues. Trimming left V 1 base short and J 5 bases short, with 11 bases between. Per germline, CDR1 SEHNR and CDR2 FQNEAQ (reference sequence). The CDR3 protein is CASSLDVPGYGYTF. The CDR3 coding sequence is TGTGCCAGCAGCTTAGACGTCCCGGGGTATGGCTACACCTTC.

The chain combines TRBV15 with TRBJ1-1, with D possibly TRBD1 on 5 matching bases. V was trimmed by 5 bases and J by 4 bases, leaving 14 bases between them. CDR3 length equals 14 residues. The germline gives CDR1 LNHNV, CDR2 YYDKDF (reference sequence). In DNA form, the CDR3 reads TGTGCCACCAGCGGTGTCGGGGGATTCACTGAAGCTTTCTTT. Residues: CATSGVGGFTEAFF.

The chain employs TRBV18 and TRBJ2-7; TRBD2 agrees at 8 bases. The length of the CDR3 is 14 residues. Losses at the gene ends were 3 bases for V and 2 bases for J; bases not matched to a gene: 3. CDR1 is KGHSH and CDR2 is LQKENI in the germline V gene. The CDR3 protein is CASSPPGLAYEQYF. CDR3 nucleotide sequence: TGTGCCAGCTCACCTCCGGGACTAGCCTACGAGCAGTACTTC.

The V gene is TRBV4-1, the J gene TRBJ1-1, with 8 bases matching TRBD1. V dropped 1 base and J dropped 3; count of bases not matched to a gene: 1. The CDR3 consists of 14 residues. Germline CDR1 reads MGHRA; CDR2 reads YSYEKL. DNA of the CDR3: TGCGCCAGCAGCCAAGTACAGGGGGACACTGAAGCTTTCTTT. Its translation: CASSQVQGDTEAFF.

For this clone: The same CDR3 also results from other DNA sequences found in this sample. The J gene is TRBJ2-7, the V gene TRBV5-1; D is perhaps TRBD1 (6 bases). The CDR3 spans 15 residues. Trimming left V 0 bases short and J 1 base short, with 11 bases between. Germline CDR1 is SGHRS and CDR2 is YFSETQ. The CDR3 DNA is TGCGCCAGCAGCTTGGATGGCAGGGGATCCTACGAGCAGTACTTC. It yields the protein CASSLDGRGSYEQYF.

The chain is built from TRBV7-9 and TRBJ1-4; 7 bases match TRBD1. Germline CDR1 SEHNR, CDR2 FQNEAQ (reference sequence). The V segment lost 5 bases and the J segment 8 bases; nucleotides outside the gene matches: 8. This CDR3 is built from 14 residues. Written as DNA, the CDR3 is TGTGCCAGCAGCAAAACACAGGGGAGGGAAAAACTGTTTTTT. It specifies CASSKTQGREKLFF. Full variable domain (outside the CDR3, taken from reference TRBV7-9 and TRBJ1-4): DTGVSQNPRHKITKRGQNVTFRCDPISEHNRLYWYRQTLGQGPEFLTYFQNEAQLEKSRLLSDRFSAERPKGSFSTLEIQRTEQGDSAMYLCASSKTQGREKLFFGSGTQLSVL.

This chain links TRBV29-1 with TRBJ2-5; D is possibly TRBD1 (6 bases). V was cut by 4 bases and J by 1 base, with 10 bases left in between. CDR3 length equals 13 residues. CDR1 and CDR2 (germline): SQVTM, ANQGSEA. CDR3 DNA: TGCAGCGTTGTGAGAGGGGGCCAAGAGACCCAGTACTTC. It is translated as CSVVRGGQETQYF.

This clone was detected once. The rearrangement joins TRBV19 to TRBJ1-2; D gene unclear. Germline V gene data show CDR1 as LNHDA and CDR2 as SQIVND (reference sequence). This CDR3 is 12 amino acids long. V gave up 5 bases and J gave up 13 bases, with 17 bases separating them. In nucleotides, the CDR3 is TGTGCCAGTAGTCCAGGTACATCAATCTCCACCTTC. Protein product: CASSPGTSISTF. The full variable domain, rest sourced from reference TRBV19 and TRBJ1-2, is DGGITQSPKYLFRKEGQNVTLSCEQNLNHDAMYWYRQDPGQGLRLIYYSQIVNDFQKGDIAEGYSVSREKKESFPLTVTSAQKNPTAFYLCASSPGTSISTFGSGTRLTVV.

The rearrangement joins TRBV5-1 to TRBJ2-7; TRBD1 agrees at 8 bases. The CDR3 totals 15 residues. Germline-derived CDR1 and CDR2 are SGHRS and YFSETQ. Trimming took 3 bases from V and 2 from J; bases not matched to a gene: 7. CDR3 in amino acids: CASSSPGQAPYEQYF. The DNA for the CDR3 is TGCGCCAGCAGCTCGCCGGGACAGGCTCCCTACGAGCAGTACTTC.

The CDR3 region is CASSLARTYEQYF. For the CDR3, the DNA is TGTGCCAGCAGTTTGGCCCGTACCTACGAGCAGTACTTC. This rearrangement joins TRBV27 to TRBJ2-7; D unclear. The CDR3 is 13 amino acids. From germline, CDR1 is MNHEY and CDR2 SMNVEV (reference sequence). Trimming took 3 bases from V and 2 from J, leaving 8 bases between them.

This chain links TRBV2 with TRBJ1-5; perhaps TRBD1 as D (5 bases). In germline, CDR1 is SNHLY, CDR2 FYNNEI. This CDR3 contains 14 residues. The V end was cut by 4 bases, the J end by 4 bases, with 11 bases between. The chain's CDR3 is CASSGTSVNQPQHF. CDR3 sequence (DNA): TGTGCCAGCAGTGGGACATCGGTTAATCAGCCCCAGCATTTT.

This clone was recorded only once. The chain couples TRBV27 to TRBJ1-1; possible D gene TRBD1, 5 bases. CDR3 length equals 15 residues. The germline gives CDR1 MNHEY, CDR2 SMNVEV (reference sequence). Between the trimmed V and J ends, which lost 3 bases and 3 bases, there was a span of 14 bases. CDR3 in DNA: TGTGCCAGCAGTTTTAAAGGGGATCTGTACACTGAAGCTTTCTTT. Encoded protein: CASSFKGDLYTEAFF.

The chain is built from TRBV9 and TRBJ2-5; 9 bases are a match to TRBD1. The CDR3 totals 13 residues. J lost 5 bases, V lost 4 bases, and 3 bases had no gene match. Per germline, CDR1 SGDLS and CDR2 YYNGEE. CDR3 in amino acids: CASSPGTGETQYF. The CDR3 DNA follows: TGTGCCAGCAGCCCCGGGACAGGGGAGACCCAGTACTTC.

The gene calls are TRBV5-1 and TRBJ1-1, with 7 bases fitting TRBD1. CDR3 length equals 14 residues. Trimming removed 7 bases from V and 1 base from J; junction bases left unmatched: 7. The germline V gene encodes CDR1 SGHRS and CDR2 YFSETQ. Here the CDR3 DNA reads TGCGCCAGCCAGACGGGACAGTCGAACACTGAAGCTTTCTTT. This encodes CASQTGQSNTEAFF. Variable domain in full (rest from reference TRBV5-1 and TRBJ1-1): KAGVTQTPRYLIKTRGQQVTLSCSPISGHRSVSWYQQTPGQGLQFLFEYFSETQRNKGNFPGRFSGRQFSNSRSEMNVSTLELGDSALYLCASQTGQSNTEAFFGQGTRLTVV.

The chain carries TRBV6-5 and TRBJ1-1, with D maybe TRBD1 (5 bases). Trimming stripped 6 bases from V and 11 bases from J, with 16 bases between. Germline V gene sequence: CDR1 MNHEY, CDR2 SVGAGI. CDR3 size: 12 residues. The CDR3 nucleotides are TGTGCCAGCAGGCCCGACAGCCATGAGGCTTTCTTT. Residues: CASRPDSHEAFF.

The CDR3 bases are TGTGCCAGCAGTTGGGACAGGAGAAACACTGAAGCTTTCTTT. Residues: CASSWDRRNTEAFF. The chain has TRBV2 and TRBJ1-1, with 8 bases lining up with TRBD1. Trimming at V came to 5 bases and at J to 2 bases, leaving 4 bases not matched to a gene. This CDR3 has 14 amino acids. The germline gives CDR1 SNHLY, CDR2 FYNNEI.

The chain employs TRBV5-5 and TRBJ1-1; D not certain. Deletions cut 0 bases from V and 1 base from J, with 7 bases between. Germline CDR1 and CDR2: SGHKS and YYEKEE (reference sequence). The CDR3 covers 14 residues. CDR3 loop: CASSLGAGNTEAFF. The CDR3 DNA sequence: TGTGCCAGCAGCTTGGGGGCAGGGAACACTGAAGCTTTCTTT. Full variable domain (remainder filled in from reference TRBV5-5 and TRBJ1-1): DAGVTQSPTHLIKTRGQQVTLRCSPISGHKSVSWYQQVLGQGPQFIFQYYEKEERGRGNFPDRFSARQFPNYSSELNVNALLLGDSALYLCASSLGAGNTEAFFGQGTRLTVV.

This clone has just one count. The gene calls are TRBV2 and TRBJ2-1; 7 bases fit TRBD1. V lost 8 bases, J lost 7 bases, and 11 bases stayed unmatched. Germline CDR1 and CDR2: SNHLY and FYNNEI. This CDR3 is built from 14 residues. The DNA for the CDR3 is TGTGCCAGCCTCAAAATTACAGGGGTGAATGAGCAGTTCTTC. Protein product: CASLKITGVNEQFF. Using reference TRBV2 and TRBJ2-1 for the parts outside the CDR3, the full variable domain is EPEVTQTPSHQVTQMGQEVILRCVPISNHLYFYWYRQILGQKVEFLVSFYNNEISEKSEIFDDQFSVERPDGSNFTLKIRSTKLEDSAMYFCASLKITGVNEQFFGPGTRLTVL.

The chain couples TRBV7-9 to TRBJ2-5, with unresolved D. Between the trimmed V and J ends, which lost 3 bases and 1 base, there was a span of 9 bases. The germline gives CDR1 SEHNR, CDR2 FQNEAQ (reference sequence). The CDR3 has 14 residues. The CDR3 loop reads CASSFDSLQETQYF. DNA for the CDR3: TGTGCCAGCAGCTTCGACTCCCTCCAAGAGACCCAGTACTTC.

The V gene is TRBV4-2, the J gene TRBJ2-5; 10 bases line up with TRBD2. The CDR3 loop spans 16 amino acids. V was clipped by 2 bases and J by 3 bases; unmatched bases: 6. Germline CDR1 and CDR2: LGHNA and YNFKEQ. CDR3 coding DNA: TGTGCCAGCAGCCAAAGGTCAAGCGGGGGGGAAGAGACCCAGTACTTC. This translates into CASSQRSSGGEETQYF.

Comments on this clone: Other DNA sequences in this specimen translate into the identical CDR3. The rearrangement links TRBV29-1 to TRBJ1-6, with TRBD1 matching 10 bases. Germline V gives CDR1 SQVTM, CDR2 ANQGSEA. There are 13 residues in the CDR3. V dropped 5 bases and J dropped 7; count of bases not matched to a gene: 2. The CDR3 protein is CSVRDRGNSPLHF. CDR3 sequence (DNA): TGCAGCGTTAGGGACAGGGGAAATTCACCCCTCCACTTT.